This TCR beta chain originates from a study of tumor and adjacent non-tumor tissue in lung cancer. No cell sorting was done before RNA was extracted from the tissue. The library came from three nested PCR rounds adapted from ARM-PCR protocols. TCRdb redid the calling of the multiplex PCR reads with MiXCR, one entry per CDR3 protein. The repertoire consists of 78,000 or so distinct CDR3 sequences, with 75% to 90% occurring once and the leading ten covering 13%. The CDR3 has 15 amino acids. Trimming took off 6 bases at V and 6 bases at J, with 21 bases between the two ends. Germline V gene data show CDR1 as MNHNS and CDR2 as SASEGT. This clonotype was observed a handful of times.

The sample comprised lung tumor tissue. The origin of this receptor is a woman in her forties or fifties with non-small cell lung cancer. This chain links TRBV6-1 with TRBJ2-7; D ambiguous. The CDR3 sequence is CASRGSSGMAAEQYF. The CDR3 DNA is TGTGCCAGCAGAGGTAGTAGTGGGATGGCCGCCGAGCAGTACTTC.